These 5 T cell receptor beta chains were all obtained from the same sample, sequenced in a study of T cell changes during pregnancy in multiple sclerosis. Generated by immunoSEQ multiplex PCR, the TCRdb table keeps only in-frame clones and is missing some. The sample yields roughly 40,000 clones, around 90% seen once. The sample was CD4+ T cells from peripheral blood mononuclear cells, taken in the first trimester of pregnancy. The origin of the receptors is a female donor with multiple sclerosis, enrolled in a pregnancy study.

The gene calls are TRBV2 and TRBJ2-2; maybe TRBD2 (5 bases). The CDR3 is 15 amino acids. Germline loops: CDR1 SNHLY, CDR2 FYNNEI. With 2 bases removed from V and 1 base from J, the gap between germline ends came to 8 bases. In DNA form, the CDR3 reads TGTGCCAGCAGTGAACGACTAAAGAACACCGGGGAGCTGTTTTTT. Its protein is CASSERLKNTGELFF.

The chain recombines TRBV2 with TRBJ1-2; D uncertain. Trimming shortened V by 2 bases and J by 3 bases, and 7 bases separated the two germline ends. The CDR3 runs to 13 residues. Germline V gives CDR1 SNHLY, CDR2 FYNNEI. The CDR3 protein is CASSENRDYGYTF. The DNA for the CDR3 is TGTGCCAGCAGTGAAAACAGAGACTATGGCTACACCTTC.

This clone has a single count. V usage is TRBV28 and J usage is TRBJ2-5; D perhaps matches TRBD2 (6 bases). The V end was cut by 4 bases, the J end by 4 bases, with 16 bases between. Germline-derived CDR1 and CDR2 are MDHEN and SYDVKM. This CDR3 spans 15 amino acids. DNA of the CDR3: TGTGCCAGCAGTTCCTGGGAAGGAGGGAGAGAGACCCAGTACTTC. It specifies CASSSWEGGRETQYF.

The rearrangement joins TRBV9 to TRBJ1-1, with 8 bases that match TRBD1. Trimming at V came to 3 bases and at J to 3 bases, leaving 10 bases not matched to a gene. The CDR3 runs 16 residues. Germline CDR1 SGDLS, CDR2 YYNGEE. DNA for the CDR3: TGTGCCAGCAGCGCGGGGGACAGGACCTCGGACACTGAAGCTTTCTTT. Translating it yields CASSAGDRTSDTEAFF.

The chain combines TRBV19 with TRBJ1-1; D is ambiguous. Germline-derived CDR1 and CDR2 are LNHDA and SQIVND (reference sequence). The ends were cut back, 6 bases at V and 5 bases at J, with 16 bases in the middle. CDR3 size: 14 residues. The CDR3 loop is CASSPNGGRTEAFF. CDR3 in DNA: TGTGCCAGTAGCCCCAATGGAGGGAGGACTGAAGCTTTCTTT.